This TCR beta chain comes out of a study of cytotoxic CD8 clonotypes in ibrutinib-treated CLL. Clones were read by immunoSEQ multiplex PCR, and TCRdb kept only the in-frame ones, dropping some. The data show roughly 150,000 clones, roughly three quarters seen once. The starting material was PBMCs, obtained after 24 months of ibrutinib treatment. The clonotype was recovered from a human donor with chronic lymphocytic leukemia.

CDR3 sequence (DNA): TGTGCCAGCAGCTTAGGGGGTGTGGTCTCCGGGCAGTACTTC. Residues: CASSLGGVVSGQYF. The chain recombines TRBV7-2 with TRBJ2-7; D uncertain. This CDR3 spans 14 amino acids. V gave up 1 base and J gave up 9 bases, with 16 bases separating them. Germline loops: CDR1 SGHTA, CDR2 FQGNSA.